One sample yielded the 9 T cell receptor beta chains listed below, sequenced in a study of blood T cell repertoires in COVID-19. Libraries were prepared by immunoSEQ multiplex PCR; TCRdb keeps only in-frame clonotypes and omits some of them. The sample records about 220,000 clones, around 89% being singletons. Sequenced sample: PBMCs or T cells enriched from blood (not recorded which). These TCRs come from a woman between 25 and 40 years old who had recovered from COVID-19.

The V gene is TRBV6-2 or TRBV6-3, the J gene TRBJ2-5; 9 bases match TRBD1. Per the germline V gene, CDR1 is MNHEY and CDR2 is SVGEGT. J was trimmed by 5 bases and V by 2 bases; bases with no gene match: 6. The CDR3 totals 15 residues. CDR3: CASSYGTGNVETQYF. The CDR3 nucleotides are TGTGCCAGCAGTTACGGGACAGGGAATGTGGAGACCCAGTACTTC.

This chain joins TRBV6-5 and TRBJ2-2; the match to TRBD2 covers 8 bases. There are 14 residues in the CDR3. V trimming: 6 bases; J trimming: 3 bases; junction bases outside the gene matches: 3. Germline V gives CDR1 MNHEY, CDR2 SVGAGI. CDR3: CASSGGAYTGELFF. The CDR3 nucleotides read TGTGCCAGCAGCGGGGGGGCTTACACCGGGGAGCTGTTTTTT.

The chain joins TRBV7-2 to TRBJ1-1, with TRBD1 matching over 9 bases. Germline CDR1 is SGHTA and CDR2 is FQGNSA. This CDR3 has 16 amino acids. With 1 base clipped from V and 1 base from J, the junction kept 4 bases outside the gene matches. CDR3 DNA: TGTGCCAGCAGCTTAGTTTCGACAGGGGGGAACACTGAAGCTTTCTTT. It yields the protein CASSLVSTGGNTEAFF.

This chain joins TRBV7-2 and TRBJ2-7; D is perhaps TRBD1 (5 bases). Germline V CDR1 and CDR2: SGHTA, FQGNSA. The V end was cut by 7 bases, the J end by 3 bases, with 19 bases between. The CDR3 runs 15 residues. The DNA of the CDR3 is TGTGCCAGCACCCCTTCTCAGGGAATTATCTACGAGCAGTACTTC. It yields the protein CASTPSQGIIYEQYF.

This chain uses TRBV19 with TRBJ2-5; perhaps TRBD1 as D (5 bases). Trimming took off 2 bases at V and 4 bases at J, with 8 bases between the two ends. This CDR3 spans 13 amino acids. In germline, CDR1 is LNHDA, CDR2 SQIVND (reference sequence). In nucleotides, the CDR3 is TGTGCCAGTAGTATATCAGGGCTAGAGACCCAGTACTTC. It yields the protein CASSISGLETQYF.

The chain links TRBV6-5 to TRBJ2-5; D is uncertain. V was shortened by 5 bases and J by 1 base, with 8 bases between the two germline ends. CDR3 length: 13 residues. CDR1 and CDR2 from the germline V gene are MNHEY and SVGAGI. The CDR3 loop reads CASSPGFQETQYF. The CDR3 bases are TGTGCCAGCAGTCCGGGTTTCCAAGAGACCCAGTACTTC.

The chain has TRBV6-5 and TRBJ1-2; 7 nucleotides align to TRBD1. This CDR3 has 14 residues. V was clipped by 6 bases and J by 7 bases; unmatched bases: 11. Germline V lookup: CDR1 MNHEY, CDR2 SVGAGI. CDR3 DNA sequence: TGTGCCAGCAGCCCGACAGGGCGGACAGGTGGCTACACCTTC. Protein: CASSPTGRTGGYTF.

The CDR3 loop is CASSLGLAGGNEQFF. As DNA, the CDR3 is TGCGCCAGCAGCTTGGGACTAGCGGGGGGGAATGAGCAGTTCTTC. The chain uses TRBV5-1 and TRBJ2-1; 14 nucleotides align to TRBD2. With 0 bases clipped from V and 7 bases from J, the junction kept 0 bases outside the gene matches. Germline loops: CDR1 SGHRS, CDR2 YFSETQ. The length of the CDR3 is 15 residues.

J is TRBJ1-1 and V is TRBV27, with D possibly TRBD1 on 5 matching bases. Germline V gene lookup returns CDR1 MNHEY and CDR2 SMNVEV (reference sequence). The CDR3 has 15 residues. V shed 3 bases and J shed 3 bases, with 14 bases lying between them. CDR3 DNA: TGTGCCAGCAGTTTTCGGGGACTTCGGGACACTGAAGCTTTCTTT. It specifies CASSFRGLRDTEAFF.